Below, 23 T cell receptor beta chains from the same sample are listed, as sequenced in a study of T cell responses to AZD1222 COVID-19 vaccine (dated by TCRdb to the early 2020s). The sample's time point label, in plain terms: about 28 days (+/-7) after the second vaccine dose. The library was built by means of the immunoSEQ multiplex PCR assay. TCRdb re-hosts the immuneACCESS table, in-frame sequences only. Its copies lack some clones; in the studies checked, an unresolved V gene accounts for under half of them, and the cause for the rest is not known. The sample table contains around 150,000 clones; only one count was recorded for about 92% of them. 1% to 1.5% of the sample lies in the top ten. The sample here was peripheral blood, taken 28 days after the second AZD1222 dose. The receptors here all came from an adult who received the AZD1222 COVID-19 vaccine.

The chain carries TRBV14 and TRBJ2-2, with unresolved D. This CDR3 contains 18 residues. V was clipped by 1 base and J by 9 bases, with 24 bases between them. Germline V gene lookup returns CDR1 SGHDN and CDR2 FVKESK. The CDR3 DNA reads as TGTGCCAGCAGCCAAGGTCCTGGATTCCGTCCTAATTTCCGGGAGCTGTTTTTT. Its translation is CASSQGPGFRPNFRELFF.

The CDR3 protein is CASSPRQAGIGNTEAFF. The CDR3, as DNA: TGCGCCAGCAGCCCCCGACAGGCGGGGATAGGGAACACTGAAGCTTTCTTT. V gene TRBV5-1 combines with J gene TRBJ1-1; D is possibly TRBD1 (6 bases). The V end was cut by 4 bases, the J end by 1 base, with 20 bases between. Germline lookup yields CDR1 SGHRS and CDR2 YFSETQ. This CDR3 region has 17 residues.

A single count supports this clone. The V and J genes are TRBV11-2 and TRBJ1-1; D is uncertain. Trimming pared 6 bases from V and 3 bases from J, leaving 8 bases between. This CDR3 is built from 12 residues. In germline, CDR1 is SGHAT, CDR2 FQNNGV. CDR3 nucleotide sequence: TGTGCCAGCAGACAGCCATACACTGAAGCTTTCTTT. The encoded protein is CASRQPYTEAFF.

A single count supports this clone. The J gene is TRBJ1-1, the V gene TRBV5-1, with 7 bases aligning to TRBD1. V trimming: 0 bases; J trimming: 0 bases; junction bases outside the gene matches: 5. Germline V gene data show CDR1 as SGHRS and CDR2 as YFSETQ. The CDR3 contains 16 residues. In DNA, the CDR3 is TGCGCCAGCAGCTTGGATGGGACAGCCATGAACACTGAAGCTTTCTTT. As protein: CASSLDGTAMNTEAFF.

The chain recombines TRBV6-1 with TRBJ1-2; D remains ambiguous. Trimming took 2 bases from V and 6 from J, leaving 7 bases between them. The CDR3 length is 12 residues. Looked up from germline, CDR1 is MNHNS and CDR2 is SASEGT. The CDR3 is CASSERWDGYTF. CDR3 nucleotides: TGTGCCAGCAGTGAAAGATGGGATGGCTACACCTTC.

This clone occurred once. J is TRBJ2-1 and V is TRBV4-1, with 9 bases fitting TRBD2. After removal of 1 base from V and 0 bases from J, the junction contained 10 bases not matched to a gene. CDR1 is MGHRA, CDR2 YSYEKL, per germline. The CDR3 has 19 residues. The CDR3 nucleotides are TGCGCCAGCAGCCAAGTATCCACTAGCGGGTGGAGCTCCTACAATGAGCAGTTCTTC. Translation gives CASSQVSTSGWSSYNEQFF.

The rearrangement links TRBV2 to TRBJ2-3, with 15 nucleotides matching TRBD2. V lost 1 base to trimming and J lost 4 bases; unmatched junction nucleotides: 3. This CDR3 is built from 17 residues. Germline assignment: CDR1 SNHLY and CDR2 FYNNEI. CDR3 sequence reads: CASSEGGTSGRPDTQYF. For the CDR3, the DNA is TGTGCCAGCAGTGAAGGCGGGACTAGCGGGAGGCCAGATACGCAGTATTTT.

The rearrangement uses TRBV2 and TRBJ1-2, with 9 nucleotides matching TRBD1. The V gene's germline CDR1 is SNHLY and CDR2 FYNNEI. The ends lost 8 bases at V and 1 base at J; junction bases unmatched: 11. The CDR3 covers 16 residues. CDR3 protein: CASHPGQGLVNYGYTF. CDR3 nucleotides: TGTGCCAGCCATCCGGGACAGGGTCTCGTTAACTATGGCTACACCTTC.

The rearrangement uses TRBV5-1 and TRBJ2-5; TRBD2 matches at 15 bases. CDR3 length: 16 residues. CDR1 SGHRS and CDR2 YFSETQ come from the germline V gene. J gave up 4 bases and V 3 bases, and 4 bases lay outside the gene matches. CDR3 residues: CASSSGTSGGPETQYF. DNA of the CDR3: TGCGCCAGCAGCTCCGGGACTAGCGGGGGGCCAGAGACCCAGTACTTC.

This clone was found a few times. The chain links TRBV5-4 to TRBJ2-7; 8 positions match TRBD2. After removal of 0 bases from V and 2 bases from J, the junction contained 4 bases not matched to a gene. The CDR3 has 15 residues. CDR1 and CDR2 (germline): SGHNT, YYREEE (reference sequence). The CDR3 nucleotides read TGTGCCAGCAGCTTGGCCGGGGGGGGTACCTACGAGCAGTACTTC. This encodes CASSLAGGGTYEQYF.

The J gene is TRBJ2-7, the V gene TRBV18; D is unresolved. The CDR3 runs to 16 residues. The germline CDR1 and CDR2 sequences are KGHSH and LQKENI. Trimming took off 0 bases at V and 0 bases at J, with 12 bases between the two ends. The DNA of the CDR3 is TGTGCCAGCTCACCACCAAACAAGTTTGGCTCCTACGAGCAGTACTTC. Translation: CASSPPNKFGSYEQYF. The variable domain in full, completed from reference TRBV18 and TRBJ2-7, reads NAGVMQNPRHLVRRRGQEARLRCSPMKGHSHVYWYRQLPEEGLKFMVYLQKENIIDESGMPKERFSAEFPKEGPSILRIQQVVRGDSAAYFCASSPPNKFGSYEQYFGPGTRLTVT.

The rearrangement links TRBV29-1 to TRBJ2-2; 9 positions agree with TRBD2. Germline V CDR1 and CDR2: SQVTM, ANQGSEA. V shed 4 bases and J 0 bases; nucleotides not matched to a gene: 9. The CDR3 extends over 17 amino acids. DNA for the CDR3: TGCAGCGTTGGGCCCGGGGAGCGGGGGGCGAACACCGGGGAGCTGTTTTTT. Protein product: CSVGPGERGANTGELFF.

The chain recombines TRBV4-3 with TRBJ1-4; D possibly corresponds to TRBD1 (6 bases). Germline CDR1 LGHNA, CDR2 YSLEER. The CDR3 extends over 13 amino acids. V lost 0 bases to trimming and J lost 8 bases, with 7 bases between them. CDR3 region: CASSQDQGEKLFF. The CDR3, as DNA: TGCGCCAGCAGCCAAGATCAGGGGGAAAAACTGTTTTTT.

The V and J genes are TRBV27 and TRBJ2-1, with 9 bases that match TRBD2. The junction had 8 bases not matched to a gene; V was cut back by 8 bases and J by 9 bases. Germline V gives CDR1 MNHEY, CDR2 SMNVEV (reference sequence). This CDR3 region has 13 residues. This chain's CDR3 is CASSGLAIGEQFF. For the CDR3, the DNA is TGTGCCAGCTCGGGACTAGCTATAGGTGAGCAGTTCTTC.

V and J are TRBV4-1 and TRBJ1-2; unclear D gene. This CDR3 spans 16 amino acids. Germline V gene lookup returns CDR1 MGHRA and CDR2 YSYEKL. The germline V and J ends were trimmed by 1 base and 0 bases, with 12 bases remaining between them. The CDR3 here is CASSQVGRPSNYGYTF. The CDR3 nucleotides are TGCGCCAGCAGCCAAGTCGGCAGGCCGTCTAACTATGGCTACACCTTC.

V usage is TRBV10-3 and J usage is TRBJ1-5, with TRBD1 as a possible D gene (5 bases). Deletions cut 8 bases from V and 3 bases from J, with 14 bases between. CDR3 length equals 14 residues. Germline V gives CDR1 ENHRY, CDR2 SYGVKD. In nucleotides, the CDR3 is TGTGCCATCTGGGACGGAGGGGTCAATCAGCCCCAGCATTTT. Translating it yields CAIWDGGVNQPQHF.

The V and J genes are TRBV7-9 and TRBJ1-2, with 7 bases lining up with TRBD1. CDR1 and CDR2 (germline): SEHNR, FQNEAQ (reference sequence). V lost 5 bases to trimming and J lost 3 bases; unmatched junction nucleotides: 3. This CDR3 region has 13 residues. CDR3 sequence (DNA): TGTGCCAGCAGCCTCGGACAGGACTATGGCTACACCTTC. Residues: CASSLGQDYGYTF.

Only a few counts were recorded for this clone. V gene TRBV7-2 combines with J gene TRBJ2-2; weak D call: TRBD2 (6 bases). The germline CDR1 and CDR2 sequences are SGHTA and FQGNSA. V lost 5 bases and J 9 bases, leaving 13 bases between the germline ends. The CDR3 loop spans 13 amino acids. DNA of the CDR3: TGTGCCAGCAGCCTCGGAGGAGGGCGGGAGCTGTTTTTT. The encoded protein is CASSLGGGRELFF.

V gene TRBV5-8 combines with J gene TRBJ1-3; D is undetermined. Germline lookup yields CDR1 SGHTS and CDR2 YDEGEE. CDR3 length equals 11 residues. V dropped 6 bases and J dropped 5 bases, with 6 bases sitting between them. Here the CDR3 reads CASNARNTIYF. In DNA form, the CDR3 reads TGTGCCAGCAACGCACGAAACACCATATATTTT.

The rearrangement uses TRBV7-8 and TRBJ1-1; D gene uncertain. CDR3 length: 13 residues. Germline CDR1 is SGHVS and CDR2 is FQNEAQ. Trimming left V 8 bases short and J 0 bases short, with 10 bases between. Here the CDR3 reads CASGEGMNTEAFF. Here the CDR3 DNA reads TGTGCCAGCGGGGAGGGAATGAACACTGAAGCTTTCTTT.

V and J are TRBV2 and TRBJ2-7; D ambiguous. Germline values: CDR1 SNHLY, CDR2 FYNNEI. V lost 0 bases to trimming and J lost 1 base, with 19 bases between them. This CDR3 region has 18 residues. The CDR3 protein is CASSEALNSDRKSYEQYF. The CDR3 region has the DNA TGTGCCAGCAGTGAAGCGCTTAACAGCGATAGGAAATCCTACGAGCAGTACTTC. Full variable domain (rest looked up from reference TRBV2 and TRBJ2-7): EPEVTQTPSHQVTQMGQEVILRCVPISNHLYFYWYRQILGQKVEFLVSFYNNEISEKSEIFDDQFSVERPDGSNFTLKIRSTKLEDSAMYFCASSEALNSDRKSYEQYFGPGTRLTVT.

The chain uses TRBV7-9 and TRBJ1-1, with TRBD1 matching 9 bases. Germline V gene lookup returns CDR1 SEHNR and CDR2 FQNEAQ (reference sequence). The CDR3 is 17 amino acids. The V segment lost 5 bases and the J segment 3 bases; nucleotides outside the gene matches: 13. CDR3 nucleotide sequence: TGTGCCAGCAGCCCTGGGACAGGGAGTACTCTGGACACTGAAGCTTTCTTT. Translating gives CASSPGTGSTLDTEAFF.

The V gene is TRBV7-9, the J gene TRBJ2-1; 8 bases line up with TRBD2. Germline CDR1 reads SEHNR; CDR2 reads FQNEAQ (reference sequence). J was trimmed by 9 bases and V by 6 bases; bases with no gene match: 10. The CDR3 is made up of 14 amino acids. The CDR3 nucleotides read TGTGCCAGCAGTCACTCCGGTACTAGCGGTGAGCAGTTCTTC. This encodes CASSHSGTSGEQFF.